This TCR beta chain derives from a study of graft-versus-host responses after intestinal transplantation. Study information: For two to four years after anti-thymocyte globulin induction, all recipients took tacrolimus and steroids.

Overall study results and limits: Early after transplant, HvG clones declined as circulating GvH clones peaked.

The CDR3 runs 13 residues. CDR1 MGHRA and CDR2 YSYEKL come from the germline V gene. V was cut by 3 bases and J by 5 bases, with 11 bases left in between. The table came from immunoSEQ multiplex PCR; TCRdb's copy has only in-frame clones and leaves some out. The table records some 120,000 clones, 90% to 95% of them present only once. A remark on this clone: The target antigen is unknown.

This chain joins TRBV4-1 and TRBJ2-7; TRBD2 might be the D (7 bases). The sample was unstimulated CD8+ T cells sorted from spleen or lymph node cells, taken before transplant. The sequence was obtained from a human donor who was the organ donor for an intestinal transplant. For the CDR3, the DNA is TGCGCCAGCAGCCACAAGGGGGGGAACGAGCAGTACTTC. Protein: CASSHKGGNEQYF.